A single sample is the source of the 11 T cell receptor beta chains below, sequenced in a study of blood T cell repertoires in COVID-19. Clones were read by immunoSEQ multiplex PCR, and TCRdb kept only the in-frame ones, dropping some. The sample yields about 380,000 clones, 80% to 90% seen once. Sequencing was done on a sample of PBMCs or T cells enriched from blood (not recorded which). The receptors stem from a man younger than 45 who had recovered from COVID-19.

V and J are TRBV7-9 and TRBJ2-1; D is undetermined. CDR1 SEHNR and CDR2 FQNEAQ come from the germline V gene (reference sequence). This CDR3 spans 12 amino acids. The ends were cut back, 5 bases at V and 8 bases at J, with 10 bases in the middle. CDR3 nucleotides: TGTGCCAGCAGCCACATGATGGATGAGCAGTTCTTC. Translating it yields CASSHMMDEQFF.

The CDR3 DNA reads as TGTGCCAGCAGCTTGGCTGGGGGCGATCAGCCCCAGCATTTT. This codes for CASSLAGGDQPQHF. This chain links TRBV5-4 with TRBJ1-5, with TRBD1 as a possible D gene (6 bases). The CDR3 is 14 amino acids. The V end lost 0 bases, the J end lost 5 bases, and 9 bases lay between the germline ends. The germline V gene encodes CDR1 SGHNT and CDR2 YYREEE (reference sequence).

The V and J genes are TRBV9 and TRBJ1-4, with D perhaps matching TRBD1 (5 bases). CDR3 length equals 15 residues. Germline V CDR1 and CDR2: SGDLS, YYNGEE. The germline V and J ends were trimmed by 3 bases and 8 bases, with 17 bases remaining between them. CDR3 sequence (DNA): TGTGCCAGCAGCGGAGGAGGGGCCATGGGAGAAAAACTGTTTTTT. Residues: CASSGGGAMGEKLFF. Drawing the rest from reference TRBV9 and TRBJ1-4, the complete variable domain is DSGVTQTPKHLITATGQRVTLRCSPRSGDLSVYWYQQSLDQGLQFLIQYYNGEERAKGNILERFSAQQFPDLHSELNLSSLELGDSALYFCASSGGGAMGEKLFFGSGTQLSVL.

Turning to this clone: The sample carries other DNA sequences with the same CDR3. The V and J genes are TRBV7-9 and TRBJ1-1; D gene unclear. Germline values: CDR1 SEHNR, CDR2 FQNEAQ (reference sequence). This CDR3 region has 15 residues. The germline V and J ends were trimmed by 0 bases and 0 bases, with 8 bases remaining between them. The CDR3 DNA follows: TGTGCCAGCAGCTTAGCAGGGCGGGTGAACACTGAAGCTTTCTTT. It translates to CASSLAGRVNTEAFF.

The chain couples TRBV18 to TRBJ2-6, with 8 bases matching TRBD1. Looked up from germline, CDR1 is KGHSH and CDR2 is LQKENI. The CDR3 sequence is 19 residues long. Losses at the gene ends were 3 bases for V and 0 bases for J; bases not matched to a gene: 10. The CDR3 coding sequence is TGTGCCAGCTCACCTTTGACAGGGGCCATTGGCTCTGGGGCCAACGTCCTGACTTTC. Its translation is CASSPLTGAIGSGANVLTF. Variable domain in full (rest from reference TRBV18 and TRBJ2-6): NAGVMQNPRHLVRRRGQEARLRCSPMKGHSHVYWYRQLPEEGLKFMVYLQKENIIDESGMPKERFSAEFPKEGPSILRIQQVVRGDSAAYFCASSPLTGAIGSGANVLTFGAGSRLTVL.

CDR3 sequence reads: CASRGGRGLADTQYF. As DNA, the CDR3 is TGTGCCAGCAGAGGGGGCAGGGGGCTTGCTGATACGCAGTATTTT. The rearrangement uses TRBV19 and TRBJ2-3, with TRBD1 identical over 8 bases. Germline assignment: CDR1 LNHDA and CDR2 SQIVND (reference sequence). The CDR3 length is 15 residues. Trimming at V came to 9 bases and at J to 6 bases, leaving 14 bases not matched to a gene.

The V gene is TRBV14, the J gene TRBJ1-1; maybe TRBD1 (5 bases). The CDR3 has 12 amino acids. The V gene lost 1 base and the J gene lost 8 bases, with 8 bases spanning the gap. Germline values: CDR1 SGHDN, CDR2 FVKESK. The CDR3 protein is CASSQVQVEAFF. CDR3 nucleotide sequence: TGTGCCAGCAGCCAAGTACAGGTAGAAGCTTTCTTT.

This chain uses TRBV5-1 with TRBJ1-2, with 8 bases fitting TRBD1. This CDR3 is built from 14 residues. V was clipped by 5 bases and J by 2 bases; unmatched bases: 5. The germline V gene has CDR1 SGHRS and CDR2 YFSETQ. CDR3 residues: CASRLGQANYGYTF. CDR3 DNA sequence: TGCGCCAGCAGACTGGGACAGGCAAACTATGGCTACACCTTC.

V gene TRBV19 combines with J gene TRBJ2-2; 12 positions agree with TRBD2. Germline assignment: CDR1 LNHDA and CDR2 SQIVND (reference sequence). The CDR3 covers 16 residues. V trimming: 4 bases; J trimming: 2 bases; junction bases outside the gene matches: 2. This chain's CDR3 is CASSTLAGGNTGELFF. The CDR3 DNA reads as TGTGCCAGTAGTACACTAGCGGGGGGTAACACCGGGGAGCTGTTTTTT.

This chain links TRBV19 with TRBJ1-4; D remains unclear. This CDR3 is built from 14 residues. In germline, CDR1 is LNHDA, CDR2 SQIVND (reference sequence). V was pared by 4 bases and J by 7 bases, with 13 bases between. CDR3 in amino acids: CASSNFVQPEKLFF. The CDR3 bases are TGTGCCAGTAGTAATTTCGTACAGCCTGAAAAACTGTTTTTT.

The chain links TRBV2 to TRBJ1-1; TRBD1 aligns across 7 bases. With V trimmed by 4 bases and J by 3 bases, 5 bases remained unmatched. The CDR3 consists of 14 residues. Per the germline V gene, CDR1 is SNHLY and CDR2 is FYNNEI. Here the CDR3 DNA reads TGTGCCAGCAGTGCGGCAGGGGGAGACACTGAAGCTTTCTTT. Translating gives CASSAAGGDTEAFF.